This T cell receptor beta chain was captured in a study of control samples from healthy donors and cancer patients (TCRdb year 2020). Notes on this clone: The specificity of this receptor is unknown. No base quality values were provided; no much bigger clone lies one nucleotide off.

The cysteine opens and the phenylalanine closes a CDR3 of 14 amino acids. Only the CDR3 portion is preserved as DNA: 42 bases, with reading frame beginning at the first base. The germline V gene (reference sequence) supplies CDR1 SEHNR and CDR2 FQNEAQ. Cut back by 1 base and 9 bases, the V and J ends lie 13 bases apart. Library preparation used the immunoSEQ multiplex PCR assay. This immuneACCESS table, as held by TCRdb, lists in-frame sequences with V and J called but not all clones. Of the missing ones, under half trace to an unresolved V gene in checked studies; the others have no known cause. The table for this sample lists about 160,000 clones; roughly 90% of them were counted only once. Clones ranked in the top ten supply approximately 12% of the sample.

The rearrangement combines TRBV7-9 with TRBJ2-4, with TRBD2 tentatively as D gene (5 bases match). The clonotype originates from a man in his thirties or forties in good health. Sequencing was carried out using blood. The nucleotides read TGTGCCAGCAGCTTAGTTGCCGGGGAAGGCATTCAGTACTTC. Protein translation: CASSLVAGEGIQYF.